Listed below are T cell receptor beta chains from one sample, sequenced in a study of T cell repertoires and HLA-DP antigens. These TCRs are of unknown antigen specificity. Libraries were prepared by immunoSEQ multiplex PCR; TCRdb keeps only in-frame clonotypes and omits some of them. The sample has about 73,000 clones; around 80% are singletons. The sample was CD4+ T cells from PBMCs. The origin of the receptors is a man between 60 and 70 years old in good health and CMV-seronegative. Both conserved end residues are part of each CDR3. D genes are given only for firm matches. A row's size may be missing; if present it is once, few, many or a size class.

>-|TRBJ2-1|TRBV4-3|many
CASSQDRPSLNEQFF
TGCGCCAGCAGCCAAGATCGCCCCAGTTTAAATGAGCAGTTCTTC
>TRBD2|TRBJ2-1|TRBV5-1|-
CASSLARWTSGSGYNEQFF
TGCGCCAGCAGCTTGGCCAGATGGACTAGCGGGAGTGGCTACAATGAGCAGTTCTTC
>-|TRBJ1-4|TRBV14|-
CASSQDRRRGEKLFF
TGTGCCAGCAGCCAAGATCGGCGGAGGGGAGAAAAACTGTTTTTT
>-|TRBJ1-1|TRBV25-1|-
CASSEGWVGTEAFF
TGTGCCAGCAGTGAAGGGTGGGTTGGCACTGAAGCTTTCTTT
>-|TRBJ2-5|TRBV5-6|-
CASSSQETQYF
TGTGCCAGCAGCTCCCAAGAGACCCAGTACTTC
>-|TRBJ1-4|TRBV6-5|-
CASTRVSGEKLFF
TGTGCCAGCACGCGGGTATCCGGTGAAAAACTGTTTTTT
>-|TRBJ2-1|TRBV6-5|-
CASSYSSGTAYNEQFF
TGTGCCAGCAGTTACTCGTCTGGGACGGCTTACAATGAGCAGTTCTTC
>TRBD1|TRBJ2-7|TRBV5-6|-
CASSLGDRVTPYEQYF
TGTGCCAGCAGCTTGGGTGACAGGGTTACCCCCTACGAGCAGTACTTC
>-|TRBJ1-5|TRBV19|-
CASSQGRDQPQHF
TGTGCCAGTAGTCAAGGGAGGGATCAGCCCCAGCATTTT
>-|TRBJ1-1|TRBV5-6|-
CASSLAGAVEAFF
TGTGCCAGCAGCTTGGCGGGGGCGGTAGAAGCTTTCTTT
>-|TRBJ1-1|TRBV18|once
CASSSTDKATEAFF
TGTGCCAGCTCATCCACCGACAAGGCTACTGAAGCTTTCTTT
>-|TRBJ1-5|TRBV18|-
CASCLGSNQPQHF
TGTGCCAGCTGCTTGGGGAGCAATCAGCCCCAGCATTTT
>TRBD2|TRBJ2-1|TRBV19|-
CASSTSSGRAWNEQFF
TGTGCCAGTAGTACCTCGAGCGGGAGGGCCTGGAATGAGCAGTTCTTC
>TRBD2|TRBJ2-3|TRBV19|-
CASADSAGGRADTQYF
TGTGCCAGTGCTGACTCCGCGGGGGGGCGGGCAGATACGCAGTATTTT
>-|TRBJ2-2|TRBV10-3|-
CAISEASDNTGELFF
TGTGCCATCAGTGAGGCTAGCGATAACACCGGGGAGCTGTTTTTT
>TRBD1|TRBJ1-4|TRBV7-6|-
CASSSGQGREGNEKLFF
TGTGCCAGCAGCTCGGGACAGGGACGGGAGGGTAATGAAAAACTGTTTTTT
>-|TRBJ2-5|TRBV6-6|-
CASSAGRQETQYF
TGTGCCAGCAGCGCGGGGCGGCAAGAGACCCAGTACTTC
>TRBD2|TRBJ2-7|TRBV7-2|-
CASSLGSGGAYEQYF
TGTGCCAGCAGCTTGGGAAGCGGGGGTGCCTACGAGCAGTACTTC
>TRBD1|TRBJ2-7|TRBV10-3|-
CAISEGQGSYEQYF
TGTGCCATCAGTGAGGGACAGGGGTCCTACGAGCAGTACTTC
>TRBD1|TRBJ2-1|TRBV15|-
CATSRDRAVYNEQFF
TGTGCCACCAGCAGGGACAGGGCGGTGTACAATGAGCAGTTCTTC
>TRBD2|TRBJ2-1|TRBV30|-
CAWKGLAGGEQFF
TGTGCCTGGAAGGGACTAGCGGGAGGTGAGCAGTTCTTC
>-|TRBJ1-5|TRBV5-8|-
CASSWDNQPQHF
TGTGCCAGCAGCTGGGACAATCAGCCCCAGCATTTT
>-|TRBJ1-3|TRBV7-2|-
CASSLEAPLSGNTIYF
TGTGCCAGCAGCTTAGAGGCACCTCTCTCTGGAAACACCATATATTTT
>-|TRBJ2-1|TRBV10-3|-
CAISKRDGEDNEQFF
TGTGCCATCAGCAAACGGGACGGGGAGGACAATGAGCAGTTCTTC
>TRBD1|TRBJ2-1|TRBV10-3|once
CAISEGQGANEQFF
TGTGCCATCAGTGAAGGACAGGGGGCTAATGAGCAGTTCTTC
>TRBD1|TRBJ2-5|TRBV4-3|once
CASSPNMGQTYQETQYF
TGCGCCAGCAGCCCCAATATGGGACAGACTTACCAAGAGACCCAGTACTTC
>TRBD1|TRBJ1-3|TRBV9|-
CASSVATGTGASSSGNTIYF
TGTGCCAGCAGCGTAGCTACAGGGACAGGGGCCTCGAGCTCTGGAAACACCATATATTTT
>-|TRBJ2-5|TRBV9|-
CASTLSGEGETQYF
TGTGCCAGCACCCTCTCAGGGGAGGGGGAGACCCAGTACTTC
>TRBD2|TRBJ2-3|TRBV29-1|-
CSAGTSGSTDTQYF
TGCAGCGCAGGGACTAGCGGGAGTACAGATACGCAGTATTTT
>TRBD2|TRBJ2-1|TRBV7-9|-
CASSPGRANNEQFF
TGTGCCAGCAGCCCAGGGAGGGCAAACAATGAGCAGTTCTTC
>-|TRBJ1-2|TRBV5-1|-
CASSPQGGYGYTF
TGCGCCAGCAGCCCCCAGGGCGGCTATGGCTACACCTTC
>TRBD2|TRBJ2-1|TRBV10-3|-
CAIRPSGGTYNEQFF
TGTGCCATCAGACCTAGCGGGGGCACCTACAATGAGCAGTTCTTC
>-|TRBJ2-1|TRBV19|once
CASSIRKLSSYNEQFF
TGTGCCAGTAGTATTAGGAAACTTAGCTCCTACAATGAGCAGTTCTTC
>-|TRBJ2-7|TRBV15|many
CATSRRTGRSGEQYF
TGTGCCACCAGCAGACGAACAGGGCGTTCCGGTGAGCAGTACTTC
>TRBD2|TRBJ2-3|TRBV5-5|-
CASSPRDYPRDTQYF
TGTGCCAGCAGCCCCCGGGACTACCCTAGAGATACGCAGTATTTT
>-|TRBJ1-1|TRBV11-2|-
CASSSQRGGTEAFF
TGTGCCAGCAGCTCCCAGAGAGGAGGCACTGAAGCTTTCTTT
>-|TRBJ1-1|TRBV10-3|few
CASWVGGQNTEAFF
TGTGCCTCCTGGGTCGGGGGCCAGAACACTGAAGCTTTCTTT
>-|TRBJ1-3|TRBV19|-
CASSNGGSGNTIYF
TGTGCCAGTAGTAACGGGGGGTCTGGAAACACCATATATTTT
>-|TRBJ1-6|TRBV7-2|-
CASSSTYNSPLHF
TGTGCCAGCAGCTCAACATATAATTCACCCCTCCACTTT
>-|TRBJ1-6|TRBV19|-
CASRLRDSATSPLHF
TGTGCCAGTAGACTCAGGGATTCCGCCACTTCACCCCTCCACTTT
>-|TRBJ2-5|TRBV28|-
CASSFSQTPQETQYF
TGTGCCAGCAGTTTTTCTCAGACCCCCCAAGAGACCCAGTACTTC
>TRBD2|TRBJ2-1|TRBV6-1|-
CASSELGLAINEQFF
TGTGCCAGCAGTGAATTAGGACTAGCGATCAATGAGCAGTTCTTC
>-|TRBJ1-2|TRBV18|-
CASSPVNNRNYGYTF
TGTGCCAGCTCACCTGTGAACAACAGAAACTATGGCTACACCTTC
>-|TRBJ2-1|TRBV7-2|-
CASSGLSSSYNEQFF
TGTGCCAGCAGCGGACTTTCGAGCTCCTACAATGAGCAGTTCTTC
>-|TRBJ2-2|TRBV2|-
CASRPTLTNTGELFF
TGTGCCAGCAGACCGACACTTACGAACACCGGGGAGCTGTTTTTT
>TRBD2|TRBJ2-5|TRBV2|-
CASSASSGRETQYF
TGTGCCAGCAGTGCCTCTAGCGGTAGAGAGACCCAGTACTTC
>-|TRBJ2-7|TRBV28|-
CASSHGQTATYEQYF
TGTGCCAGCAGTCACGGACAGACAGCGACCTACGAGCAGTACTTC
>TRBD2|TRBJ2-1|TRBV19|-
CASTPSGIYNEQFF
TGTGCCAGTACGCCTAGCGGGATCTACAATGAGCAGTTCTTC
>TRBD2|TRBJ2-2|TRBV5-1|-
CASSWTPGLAGGSGELFF
TGCGCCAGCAGCTGGACTCCGGGACTAGCGGGAGGGTCCGGGGAGCTGTTTTTT
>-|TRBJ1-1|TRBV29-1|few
CSVVEGGLTEAFF
TGCAGCGTTGTGGAGGGGGGGCTCACTGAAGCTTTCTTT
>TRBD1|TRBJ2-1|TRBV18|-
CASSAGQGVGNEQFF
TGTGCCAGCTCAGCCGGACAGGGGGTGGGAAATGAGCAGTTCTTC
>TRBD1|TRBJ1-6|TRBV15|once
CATSRDKGGDSPLHF
TGTGCCACCAGCAGAGATAAAGGGGGCGATTCACCCCTCCACTTT
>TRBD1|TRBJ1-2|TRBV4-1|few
CASSLAQGNINYGYTF
TGCGCCAGCAGCTTAGCACAGGGGAATATTAACTATGGCTACACCTTC
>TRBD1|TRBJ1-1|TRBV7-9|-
CASSSGTGRGEAFF
TGTGCCAGCAGCTCCGGGACAGGGAGAGGTGAAGCTTTCTTT
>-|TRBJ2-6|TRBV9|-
CASSSDRSSGANVLTF
TGTGCCAGCAGCTCGGACCGGAGCTCTGGGGCCAACGTCCTGACTTTC
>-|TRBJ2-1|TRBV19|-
CASSLALQGPYNEQFF
TGTGCCAGTAGTCTAGCGCTACAGGGGCCTTACAATGAGCAGTTCTTC
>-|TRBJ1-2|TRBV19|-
CASSMDDRDSYGYTF
TGTGCCAGTAGTATGGACGACAGAGACTCCTATGGCTACACCTTC